This T cell receptor (beta chain) was sequenced for a study of T cells after yellow fever vaccination. From germline, CDR1 is SGHRS and CDR2 YFSETQ. There are 16 residues in the CDR3. Trimming stripped 1 base from V and 0 bases from J, with 11 bases between. This clonotype was seen ten or more times. TCRdb passed the 5' RACE reads through MiXCR, listing each CDR3 protein once. Among tens of thousands of distinct CDR3 sequences listed, 7.7% were seen once. The chain carries TRBV5-1 and TRBJ2-1; D possibly corresponds to TRBD1 (6 bases). The source was CD8+ T cells sorted from PBMCs, collected on the day of the yellow fever booster vaccination. The receptor's source is a young man who received the YFV17D yellow fever vaccine. Here the CDR3 DNA reads TGCGCCAGCAGCTTGACAGGGACCAACTCCTACAATGAGCAGTTCTTC. Its protein is CASSLTGTNSYNEQFF.